The clone carrying this T cell receptor beta chain has a count of ten or more. Its antigen is still unknown. This sample stems from a study of T cell repertoires in cytomegalovirus infection. On the study more broadly: Both a matching HLA type and CMV infection were indicated by public TCR beta signatures. Broader study findings: There were HLA-C-restricted CMV-specific TCR beta clonotypes dominating the ex vivo response. The study identified carriers of CMV plus the relevant HLA from cumulative public TCR beta family frequency.

TCRdb reprocessed the reads with MiXCR, giving one entry per CDR3 protein. The table has about 250,000 distinct CDR3 sequences, about 12% seen once. Per the germline V gene, CDR1 is SGHTA and CDR2 is FQGTGA. With V trimmed by 3 bases and J by 3 bases, 5 bases remained unmatched. CDR3 size: 15 residues. This sequence was found in a human donor in good health (CMV status not recorded). Some clones in this sample may be carry-over from other donors' samples. This chain connects TRBV7-3 to TRBJ2-7; 10 bases agree with TRBD1. The material sequenced was PBMCs. The CDR3 nucleotides are TGTGCCAGCAGCTTCCTCGGGACAGGGGACTACGAGCAGTACTTC. It yields the protein CASSFLGTGDYEQYF.